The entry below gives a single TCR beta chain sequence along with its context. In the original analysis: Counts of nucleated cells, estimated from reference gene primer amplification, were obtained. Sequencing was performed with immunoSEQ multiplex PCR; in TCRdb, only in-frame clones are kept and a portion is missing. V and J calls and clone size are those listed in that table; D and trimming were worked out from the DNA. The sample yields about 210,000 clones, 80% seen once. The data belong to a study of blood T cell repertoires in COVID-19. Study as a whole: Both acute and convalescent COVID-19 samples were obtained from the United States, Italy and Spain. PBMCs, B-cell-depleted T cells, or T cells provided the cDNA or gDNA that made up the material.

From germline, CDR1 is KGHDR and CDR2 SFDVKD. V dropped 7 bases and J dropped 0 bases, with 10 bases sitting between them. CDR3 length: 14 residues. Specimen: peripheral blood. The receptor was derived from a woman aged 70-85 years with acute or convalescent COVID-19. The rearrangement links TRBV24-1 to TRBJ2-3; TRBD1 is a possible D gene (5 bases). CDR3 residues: CATSQQGSTDTQYF. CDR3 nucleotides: TGTGCCACCAGCCAGCAGGGTAGCACAGATACGCAGTATTTT.